Listed below are T cell receptor beta chains from one sample, sequenced in a study of cytomegalovirus exposure and HLA in healthy donors. Generated by immunoSEQ multiplex PCR, the TCRdb table keeps only in-frame clones and is missing some. In the table there are over 70,000 clones, around two thirds of which are singletons. Sequencing input: PBMCs. Receptors were obtained from a woman in her fifties or sixties in good health and CMV-seropositive. Both conserved end residues are part of each CDR3. D genes are given only for firm matches. The listing skips clone size in some rows; elsewhere it reads once, few, many or a size class.

clone_size j_call v_call d_call cdr3_length cdr3_nt cdr3_aa
NA TRBJ1-5 TRBV18 TRBD1 16 TGTGCCAGCTCGGCCAATGCGGACAGGGTGGGGCAGCCCCAGCATTTT CASSANADRVGQPQHF
NA TRBJ1-5 TRBV30 NA 14 TGTGCCTGGGGCGACGCAGGATTTAATCAGCCCCAGCATTTT CAWGDAGFNQPQHF
NA TRBJ1-1 TRBV7-6 NA 12 TGTGCCAGCAGCGTCCAGGGAACTGAAGCTTTCTTT CASSVQGTEAFF
NA TRBJ1-3 TRBV28 TRBD1 14 TGTGCCAGCAGTAATCCGGGACAGGGTTACACCATATATTTT CASSNPGQGYTIYF
NA TRBJ1-5 TRBV7-9 NA 13 TGTGCCAGCAGCTTAGAAGTCGGTCAGCCCCAGCATTTT CASSLEVGQPQHF
NA TRBJ2-7 TRBV5-1 NA 14 TGCGCCAGCAGCTTGGGGATTTCGGGCTACGAGCAGTACTTC CASSLGISGYEQYF
NA TRBJ2-7 TRBV5-4 TRBD2 14 TGTGCCAGCAGCCCGACTAGCGGGGACTACGAGCAGTACTTC CASSPTSGDYEQYF
NA TRBJ1-1 TRBV10-3 NA 14 TGTGCCATCAGTGCACCGACAGGGAACACTGAAGCTTTCTTT CAISAPTGNTEAFF
few TRBJ2-1 TRBV11-2 NA 14 TGTGCCAGCAGCTTAGCCGGGATGATCAATGAGCAGTTCTTC CASSLAGMINEQFF
NA TRBJ2-1 TRBV7-7 NA 15 TGTGCCAGCAGCTTATATACAGGGATGGGCAATGAGCAGTTCTTC CASSLYTGMGNEQFF
NA TRBJ1-2 TRBV28 NA 15 TGTGCCAGCAGTTTGAAGGGAGGAAAGGGCTATGGCTACACCTTC CASSLKGGKGYGYTF
NA TRBJ1-2 TRBV18 NA 13 TGTGCCAGCTCACCGACGGAGAACTATGGCTACACCTTC CASSPTENYGYTF
NA TRBJ1-2 TRBV10-3 TRBD1 16 TGTGCCATCAGTGTAGGGACAGGGACCAATAACTATGGCTACACCTTC CAISVGTGTNNYGYTF
NA TRBJ1-5 TRBV9 TRBD1 15 TGTGCCAGCACCCCAACAGGGGAAAGCAATCAGCCCCAGCATTTT CASTPTGESNQPQHF
NA TRBJ2-7 TRBV28 TRBD2 15 TGTGCCAGCAGTCTCGCCGGGACTAGCCGAAGCGAGCAGTACTTC CASSLAGTSRSEQYF
NA TRBJ2-7 TRBV29-1 NA 10 TGCAGCGGGTTGCAGGGCGAGCAGTACTTC CSGLQGEQYF
NA TRBJ1-3 TRBV6-5 NA 15 TGTGCCAGCAGTTACCAGTCAGGACTTGGAAACACCATATATTTT CASSYQSGLGNTIYF
NA TRBJ2-5 TRBV10-2 TRBD2 19 TGCGCCAGCAGTGGGGTTCCAGCGAGCTTAGCGGGAGTGAGGGAGACCCAGTACTTC CASSGVPASLAGVRETQYF
NA TRBJ1-2 TRBV18 NA 17 TGTGCCAGCTCACCCGCTCCCTTCGAGGGTGGCGACTATGGCTACACCTTC CASSPAPFEGGDYGYTF
few TRBJ1-1 TRBV7-2 TRBD1 14 TGTGCCAGCAGCTCGGACAGGTGGAACACTGAAGCTTTCTTT CASSSDRWNTEAFF